The present entry profiles one TCR beta chain with its context. TCRdb's table, derived via immunoSEQ multiplex PCR, lists solely in-frame clones and lacks some. This table has approximately 53,000 clones, about 90% appearing once. Germline V lookup: CDR1 SGHTA, CDR2 FQGTGA. This CDR3 is 13 amino acids long. Trimming shortened V by 4 bases and J by 2 bases, and 9 bases separated the two germline ends. The data were taken from a study of T cell changes during pregnancy in multiple sclerosis. This sequence originates from a female donor in good health, enrolled as a control in a pregnancy study. Specimen: CD4+ T cells from peripheral blood mononuclear cells, collected after pregnancy. The rearrangement uses TRBV7-3 and TRBJ2-7; a weak D match, TRBD1 (5 bases). CDR3 region: CASSSDRPYEQYF. DNA of the CDR3: TGTGCCAGCAGCTCAGACAGACCCTACGAGCAGTACTTC.